This TCR beta chain derives from a study of human T cells and chemical hapten exposure. Regarding time point: pre-sensitization, week 0. Treatment denoted: therapeutic diphenylcyclopropenone sensitization with weekly scalp DPC. This clonotype showed up just a few times. Under the authors' procedure: Ranging from roughly 23,224 to 750,000, TCR counts per sample had a median value of 95,638. In TCRdb, the RACE reads were re-called with MiXCR into one record per CDR3 protein. The V and J calls come from TCRdb's annotation, not from the publication. The sample lists about 350,000 distinct CDR3 sequences, around 5.5% occurring once. The sequencing used whole blood, collected in connection with sensitization to the hapten diphenylcyclopropenone (DPC). The sequence was collected from a woman aged 18-29 years with alopecia areata. Some clones in this sample may be carry-over from other donors' samples.

CDR3 amino acids: CARRREPENIQYF. In DNA form, the CDR3 reads TGTGCCAGGCGGAGGGAACCTGAAAACATTCAGTACTTC. The rearrangement links TRBV6-9 to TRBJ2-4; TRBD2 might be the D (6 bases). CDR3 length equals 13 residues. V dropped 9 bases and J dropped 5 bases, with 14 bases sitting between them. Germline V CDR1 and CDR2: MNHGY, SVAAGI.